This record looks at one TCR beta chain sequence and its context. Its antigen is currently unknown. The CDR3 has 15 amino acids. The germline gives CDR1 LNHDA, CDR2 SQIVND (reference sequence). V shed 1 base and J shed 3 bases, with 10 bases lying between them. PCR amplification relied on 60 Vbeta primers (plus 13 Jbeta primers). The method was immunoSEQ multiplex PCR; TCRdb's version includes in-frame clones alone and lacks a portion of them. Found here are 150,000 to 200,000 clones, roughly 70% of them singletons; the top ten hold 2.8%. This entry comes from a study of cytomegalovirus exposure and HLA in healthy donors. Study outcomes and limitations: What a later analysis showed was that several of the most significant clusters appeared linked to common viral pathogens.

Source material: PBMCs. The chain employs TRBV19 and TRBJ1-5; D gene unclear. The clonotype comes from a woman in her 30s in good health and CMV-seronegative. CDR3 region: CASSIVGLNNQPQHF. CDR3 sequence (DNA): TGTGCCAGTAGTATAGTTGGACTGAACAATCAGCCCCAGCATTTT.